This TCR beta chain was retrieved from a study of blood T cell repertoires in COVID-19. The germline V gene has CDR1 ENHRY and CDR2 SYGVKD. V was cut by 2 bases and J by 1 base, with 5 bases left in between. The CDR3 totals 14 residues. TCRdb's copy holds only in-frame clones and misses some; the assay was immunoSEQ multiplex PCR. The data contain over 200,000 clones, around four fifths of them seen just once; the ten biggest clones take up about 8.1%. Specimen: peripheral blood. The gene calls are TRBV10-3 and TRBJ1-4, with a possible D match to TRBD1 (5 bases). The origin of this receptor is a woman in her forties or fifties with acute or convalescent COVID-19. The CDR3 here is CAISERGTNEKLFF. CDR3 sequence (DNA): TGTGCCATCAGTGAGAGGGGAACTAATGAAAAACTGTTTTTT.